This T cell receptor (beta chain) was captured by sequencing in a study of T cells expressing NK-cell markers. Across the study: Seropositivity for HCMV was found in seven of the eight sequenced donors, with one seronegative. Study results and caveats: NKG2C+ dominant clonotypes from 5 to 7 donors made up about 1.0-7.5% of CD8+ T cells.

The CDR3 totals 11 residues. TCRdb re-called the 5' RACE reads and catalogs CDR3 proteins one per entry, DNA excluded. The sample table includes more than 400,000 distinct CDR3 sequences. Turning to this clonotype: Its target is unknown.

This sequence joins TRBV12-3 or TRBV12-4 and TRBJ1-1; TCRdb names TRBD1, which stays unverified in the absence of DNA. The receptor was derived from a woman aged 18 to 75 in good health. The sample comprised blood T cells: a sorted CD56 or NKG2C T cell subset, CD4+ or CD8+ T cells, or bulk PBMC T cells (not recorded which). CDR3 protein: CASAWAQWAFF.